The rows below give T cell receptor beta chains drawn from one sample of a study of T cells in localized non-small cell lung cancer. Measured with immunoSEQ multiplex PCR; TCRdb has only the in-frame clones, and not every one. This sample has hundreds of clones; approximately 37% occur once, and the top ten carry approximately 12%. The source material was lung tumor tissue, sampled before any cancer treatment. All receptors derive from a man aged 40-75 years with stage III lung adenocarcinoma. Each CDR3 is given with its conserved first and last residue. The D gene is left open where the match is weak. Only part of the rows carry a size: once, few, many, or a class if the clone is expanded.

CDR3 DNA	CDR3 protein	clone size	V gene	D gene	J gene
TGTGCCAGCGGCAGGGAAGGAGACTCCTATAATTCACCCCTCCACTTT	CASGREGDSYNSPLHF	few	TRBV6-8	-	TRBJ1-6
TGTGCCAGCAGCGGGACAGGGAGAAGGTACGAGCAGTACTTC	CASSGTGRRYEQYF	-	TRBV6-8	TRBD1	TRBJ2-7
TGTGCCAGCAGCCACGGACAGGACACAGATACGCAGTATTTT	CASSHGQDTDTQYF	few	TRBV11-3	TRBD1	TRBJ2-3
TGCAGCGTTGTTGCAGGGGATTACTATGAAGCTTTCTTT	CSVVAGDYYEAFF	-	TRBV29-1	-	TRBJ1-1
TGTGCCAGCAGCTCCCGGGACAGGGTTGAGACCCAGTACTTC	CASSSRDRVETQYF	large	TRBV11-3	TRBD1	TRBJ2-5
TGCGCCAGCAGCCGCGGACCGAACACTGAAGCTTTCTTT	CASSRGPNTEAFF	few	TRBV10-1	-	TRBJ1-1
TGTGCCAGCAGCCAAGCGGGGGGCGAAAAACTGTTTTTT	CASSQAGGEKLFF	-	TRBV14	-	TRBJ1-4
TGTGCCAGCAGCGTAGGTCAGGGCTATAATTCACCCCTCCACTTT	CASSVGQGYNSPLHF	-	TRBV9	-	TRBJ1-6
TGTGCCAGCAGCCAAGGTTGGGCGGGACAGGGACAAGAGACCCAGTACTTC	CASSQGWAGQGQETQYF	few	TRBV11-3	TRBD1	TRBJ2-5
TGTGCCAGCAGGTTGACAGGGGTAGGAAATAATGAAAAACTGTTTTTT	CASRLTGVGNNEKLFF	few	TRBV11-3	TRBD1	TRBJ1-4
TGCGCCAGCAGCCAAGCCCCGACTAGCGGGGGGTTCTACGAGCAGTACTTC	CASSQAPTSGGFYEQYF	large	TRBV4-1	TRBD2	TRBJ2-7
TGTGCCAGCAGTTTCCAGGGACACTTAGAAGCTTTCTTT	CASSFQGHLEAFF	-	TRBV6-8	-	TRBJ1-1
TGTGCCAGCAGTCCTAGCCTCCAGCGCAACTACAATGAGCAGTTCTTC	CASSPSLQRNYNEQFF	few	TRBV6-8	-	TRBJ2-1
TGTGCCACCAGCAGAGTGGACACATACAATGAGCAGTTCTTC	CATSRVDTYNEQFF	-	TRBV15	-	TRBJ2-1
TGTGCAACTTTTCCCTTCGGACAGGGGTTCGAAACTGAAGCTTTCTTT	CATFPFGQGFETEAFF	-	TRBV19	TRBD1	TRBJ1-1
TGCGCCAGCAGTGAGAGGGGGCGGGGTGAAAAACTGTTTTTT	CASSERGRGEKLFF	-	TRBV10-2	TRBD1	TRBJ1-4
TGTGCCAGCAGCCTTCGACAGGACTTTGGAGAAAAACTGTTTTTT	CASSLRQDFGEKLFF	few	TRBV9	-	TRBJ1-4
TGTGCCAGCAGCTTGAAGATGATGAACACTGAAGCTTTCTTT	CASSLKMMNTEAFF	medium-sized	TRBV11-3	-	TRBJ1-1
TGCGCCAGCAGCTCTAGTAACTCTAACTATGGCTACACCTTC	CASSSSNSNYGYTF	-	TRBV5-1	-	TRBJ1-2
TGTGCCAGCAGTTTCCGAAACACCGGGGAGCTGTTTTTT	CASSFRNTGELFF	-	TRBV25-1	-	TRBJ2-2
TGTGCCAGCGGCAAGGACGGAGACACTGAAGCTTTCTTT	CASGKDGDTEAFF	few	TRBV9	-	TRBJ1-1
TGCAGCGTTAAGGACGGAGCCGGGGCCAACGTCCTGACTTTC	CSVKDGAGANVLTF	-	TRBV29-1	-	TRBJ2-6
TGTGCCATCAGCCCGGGACTAGGGGACTACGAGCAGTACTTC	CAISPGLGDYEQYF	large	TRBV6-8	TRBD2	TRBJ2-7
TGTGCCACCAGGGGGTCAGCTAATGAAAAACTGTTTTTT	CATRGSANEKLFF	few	TRBV6-8	TRBD1	TRBJ1-4
TGTGCCAGCAGCCCCTTGCCGGCGCGACAGGGGAAAGAGACCCAGTACTTC	CASSPLPARQGKETQYF	few	TRBV7-5	-	TRBJ2-5
TGCAGCGCCGGATTTACTGAATCCCCGGGGGGCTACACCTTC	CSAGFTESPGGYTF	few	TRBV29-1	-	TRBJ1-2
TGTGCCAGTTCGGGAGGTGTAGGTTACGAGCAGTACTTC	CASSGGVGYEQYF	few	TRBV19	TRBD2	TRBJ2-7
TGCGCCAGCAGCCAAGAAATATATAGGGGGAGTGTTGAAGCTTTCTTT	CASSQEIYRGSVEAFF	-	TRBV1	-	TRBJ1-1
TGTGCCAGCAGGGGGGGGGTTTCACCCCTCCACTTT	CASRGGVSPLHF	-	TRBV28	-	TRBJ1-6
TGTGCCAGCAGCTTAGATGGGACAGGGACCAATGAGCAGTTCTTC	CASSLDGTGTNEQFF	few	TRBV11-3	TRBD1	TRBJ2-1
TGTGCCAGCAGCCCGCGGGGGGGCCGTGAGACCCAGTACTTC	CASSPRGGRETQYF	large	TRBV11-3	TRBD2	TRBJ2-5
TGTGCCAGCAGCTTAGGAGGGTCTTCTGGAAACACCATATATTTT	CASSLGGSSGNTIYF	few	TRBV11-3	-	TRBJ1-3
TGTGCCAGCAGTTACGGAGACAGGGTGCCTTTGCCCCTCCACTTT	CASSYGDRVPLPLHF	few	TRBV6-8	TRBD1	TRBJ1-6
TGTGCCAGCGAAGAGCTAGGGTGGAACTATGGCTACACCTTC	CASEELGWNYGYTF	few	TRBV28	-	TRBJ1-2
TGTGCCAGCAGGGGGTTTGGGGCCGCTCAGCCCCAGCATTTT	CASRGFGAAQPQHF	large	TRBV6-8	-	TRBJ1-5
TGTGCCAGCAGCCTAGACAGGTTAGCCAAAAACACTCAGTACTTC	CASSLDRLAKNTQYF	few	TRBV6-8	-	TRBJ2-4
TGTGCCAGCAGCTTGGGGGCGGGGGTTAGCACAGATACGCAGTATTTT	CASSLGAGVSTDTQYF	-	TRBV11-3	-	TRBJ2-3
TGTGCCAGCACAAGACAGGGGGCCGAAAATGAAAAACTGTTTTTT	CASTRQGAENEKLFF	few	TRBV19	TRBD1	TRBJ1-4
TGTGCCTGGAGTGCGGGACAGCTCACAGATACGCAGTATTTT	CAWSAGQLTDTQYF	-	TRBV30	TRBD1	TRBJ2-3
TGCGCCAGCAGTGATCCCGGCGGCGAGCCTGAAGCTTTCTTT	CASSDPGGEPEAFF	few	TRBV10-2	-	TRBJ1-1
TGTGCCTGGAACAGCTATAAGGGGCAGTACTTC	CAWNSYKGQYF	-	TRBV30	-	TRBJ2-7
TGCGCCAGCAGCCGAAGGGGGGCCGGGGCCAACGTCCTGACTTTC	CASSRRGAGANVLTF	few	TRBV4-1	-	TRBJ2-6
TGTGCCAGCAGTAGCGGGGGGCCCCTCCAAGAGACCCAGTACTTC	CASSSGGPLQETQYF	-	TRBV11-3	TRBD2	TRBJ2-5
TGTGCCAGCTCACCACCATCAGGGAGCAACGCTCAGCCCCAGCATTTT	CASSPPSGSNAQPQHF	-	TRBV18	-	TRBJ1-5
TGTGCCAGCAGCCAATCGGACAGGGGTATTTCTAACTATGGCTACACCTTC	CASSQSDRGISNYGYTF	-	TRBV14	TRBD1	TRBJ1-2